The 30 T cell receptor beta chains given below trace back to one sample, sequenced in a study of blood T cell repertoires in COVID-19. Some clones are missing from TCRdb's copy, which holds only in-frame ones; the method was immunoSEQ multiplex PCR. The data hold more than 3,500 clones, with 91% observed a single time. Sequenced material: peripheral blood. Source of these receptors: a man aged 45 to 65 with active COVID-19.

This CDR3 is CASSPGLAGAYNPSTDTQYF. The CDR3 DNA reads TGTGCCAGCTCACCAGGGCTAGCGGGAGCCTATAACCCTAGCACAGATACGCAGTATTTT. The chain couples TRBV18 to TRBJ2-3; 10 bases agree with TRBD2. CDR1 and CDR2 (germline): KGHSH, LQKENI. The trim removed 2 bases at V and 0 bases at J, leaving 14 bases unmatched. This CDR3 has 20 residues.

The CDR3 reads CASSLFTGYNNQPQHF. DNA of the CDR3: TGTGCCAGCAGTTTATTTACAGGCTATAACAATCAGCCCCAGCATTTT. The chain links TRBV28 to TRBJ1-5; a possible D gene is TRBD1 (5 bases). V was trimmed by 1 base and J by 3 bases, leaving 13 bases between them. CDR1 MDHEN and CDR2 SYDVKM come from the germline V gene. CDR3 length equals 16 residues.

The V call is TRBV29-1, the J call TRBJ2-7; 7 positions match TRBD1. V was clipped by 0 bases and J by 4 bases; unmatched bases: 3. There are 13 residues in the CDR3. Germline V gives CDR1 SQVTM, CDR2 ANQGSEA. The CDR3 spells CSVEEAGGYEQYF. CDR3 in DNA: TGCAGCGTTGAAGAGGCAGGGGGTTACGAGCAGTACTTC.

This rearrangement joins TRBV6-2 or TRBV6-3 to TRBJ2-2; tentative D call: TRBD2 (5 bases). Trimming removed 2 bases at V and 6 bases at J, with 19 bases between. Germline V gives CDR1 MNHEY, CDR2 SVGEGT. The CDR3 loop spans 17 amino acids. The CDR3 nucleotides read TGTGCCAGCAGTTACAGAAACACGGGGTTAGTTGCCGGGGAGCTGTTTTTT. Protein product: CASSYRNTGLVAGELFF.

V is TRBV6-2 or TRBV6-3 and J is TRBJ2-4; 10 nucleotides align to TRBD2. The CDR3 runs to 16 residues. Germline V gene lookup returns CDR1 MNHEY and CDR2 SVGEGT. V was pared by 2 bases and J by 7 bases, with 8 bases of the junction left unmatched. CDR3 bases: TGTGCCAGCAGTTACGGGTTTCAGCGGGAGGGGAACATTCAGTACTTC. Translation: CASSYGFQREGNIQYF.

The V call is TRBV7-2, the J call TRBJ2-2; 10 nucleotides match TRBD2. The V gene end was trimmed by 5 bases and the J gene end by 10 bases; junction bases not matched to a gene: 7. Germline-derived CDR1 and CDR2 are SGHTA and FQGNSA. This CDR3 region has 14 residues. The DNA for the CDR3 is TGTGCCAGCAGCCCGGGACTAGCGTATGTGGAGCTGTTTTTT. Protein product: CASSPGLAYVELFF.

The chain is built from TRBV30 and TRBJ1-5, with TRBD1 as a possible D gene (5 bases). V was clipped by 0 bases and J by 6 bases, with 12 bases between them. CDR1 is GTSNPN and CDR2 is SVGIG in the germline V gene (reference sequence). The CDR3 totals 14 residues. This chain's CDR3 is CAWSVRGGGQPQHF. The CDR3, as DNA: TGTGCCTGGAGTGTACGGGGGGGAGGTCAGCCCCAGCATTTT.

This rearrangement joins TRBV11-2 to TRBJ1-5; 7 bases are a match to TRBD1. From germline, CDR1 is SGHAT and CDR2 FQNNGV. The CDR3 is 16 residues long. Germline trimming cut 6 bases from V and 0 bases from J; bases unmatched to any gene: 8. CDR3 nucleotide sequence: TGTGCCAGCAGTTACGGGAGGGGGCTTAGCAATCAGCCCCAGCATTTT. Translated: CASSYGRGLSNQPQHF. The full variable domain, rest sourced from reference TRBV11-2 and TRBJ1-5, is EAGVAQSPRYKIIEKRQSVAFWCNPISGHATLYWYQQILGQGPKLLIQFQNNGVVDDSQLPKDRFSAERLKGVDSTLKIQPAKLEDSAVYLCASSYGRGLSNQPQHFGDGTRLSIL.

The CDR3 region has the DNA TGTGCCATCAGTGAGTCGAGGGCTAGCGGGGATAACAATGAGCAGTTCTTC. It translates to CAISESRASGDNNEQFF. This chain links TRBV10-3 with TRBJ2-1; 9 positions match TRBD2. Looked up from germline, CDR1 is ENHRY and CDR2 is SYGVKD. The CDR3 consists of 17 residues. The V gene end was trimmed by 0 bases and the J gene end by 5 bases; junction bases not matched to a gene: 8.

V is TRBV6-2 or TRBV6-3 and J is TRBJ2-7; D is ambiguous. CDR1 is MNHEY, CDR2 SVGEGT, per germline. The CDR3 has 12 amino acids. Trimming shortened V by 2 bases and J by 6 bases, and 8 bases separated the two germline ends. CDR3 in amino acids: CASSYRAREQYF. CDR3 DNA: TGTGCCAGCAGTTACCGCGCACGCGAGCAGTACTTC.

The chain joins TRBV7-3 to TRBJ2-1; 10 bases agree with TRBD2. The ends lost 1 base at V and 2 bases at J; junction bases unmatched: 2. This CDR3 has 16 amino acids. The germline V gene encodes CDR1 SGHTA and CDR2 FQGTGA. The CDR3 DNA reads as TGTGCCAGCAGCTTAAGCGGGACTAGCGCCTACAATGAGCAGTTCTTC. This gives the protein CASSLSGTSAYNEQFF.

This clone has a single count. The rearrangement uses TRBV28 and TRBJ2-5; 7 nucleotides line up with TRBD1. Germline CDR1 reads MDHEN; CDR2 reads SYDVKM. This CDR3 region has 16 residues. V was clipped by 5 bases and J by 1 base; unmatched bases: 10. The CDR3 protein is CASSLTGTAAQETQYF. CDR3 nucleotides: TGTGCCAGCAGTCTAACCGGGACAGCAGCCCAAGAGACCCAGTACTTC.

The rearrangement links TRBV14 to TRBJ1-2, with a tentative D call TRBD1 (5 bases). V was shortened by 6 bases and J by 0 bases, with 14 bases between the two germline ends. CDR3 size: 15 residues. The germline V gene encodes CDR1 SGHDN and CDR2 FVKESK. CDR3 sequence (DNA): TGTGCCAGCAGTTATGCGGGGCGGACTAACTATGGCTACACCTTC. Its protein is CASSYAGRTNYGYTF.

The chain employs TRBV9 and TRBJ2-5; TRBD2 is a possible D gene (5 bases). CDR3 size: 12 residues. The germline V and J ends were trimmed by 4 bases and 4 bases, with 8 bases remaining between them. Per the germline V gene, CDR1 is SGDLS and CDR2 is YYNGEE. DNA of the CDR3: TGTGCCAGCAGCCGGACTGCAGAGACCCAGTACTTC. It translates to CASSRTAETQYF.

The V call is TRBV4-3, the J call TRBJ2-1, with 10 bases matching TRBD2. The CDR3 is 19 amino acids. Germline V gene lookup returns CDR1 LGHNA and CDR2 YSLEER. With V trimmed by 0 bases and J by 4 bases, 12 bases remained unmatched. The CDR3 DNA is TGCGCCAGCAGCCAAGATCTTTTAGCACTAGCGGGACCATACAATGAGCAGTTCTTC. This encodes CASSQDLLALAGPYNEQFF.

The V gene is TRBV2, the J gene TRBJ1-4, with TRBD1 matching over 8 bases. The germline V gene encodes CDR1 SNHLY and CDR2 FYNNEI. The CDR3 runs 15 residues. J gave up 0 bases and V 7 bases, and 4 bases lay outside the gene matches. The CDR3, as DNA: TGTGCCAGCAAATCGGACAGGGCAACTAATGAAAAACTGTTTTTT. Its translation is CASKSDRATNEKLFF.

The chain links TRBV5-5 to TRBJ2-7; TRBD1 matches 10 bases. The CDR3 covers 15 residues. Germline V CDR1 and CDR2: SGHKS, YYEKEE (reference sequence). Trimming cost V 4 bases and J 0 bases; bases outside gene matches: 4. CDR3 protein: CASSRTGGNSYEQYF. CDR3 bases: TGTGCCAGCAGCCGGACAGGGGGTAACTCCTACGAGCAGTACTTC.

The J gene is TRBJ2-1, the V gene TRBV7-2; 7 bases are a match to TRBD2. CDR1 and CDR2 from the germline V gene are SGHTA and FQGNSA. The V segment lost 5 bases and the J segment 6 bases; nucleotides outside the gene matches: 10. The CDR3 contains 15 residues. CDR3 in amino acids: CASSRVAGGVNEQFF. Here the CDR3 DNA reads TGTGCCAGCAGCAGGGTAGCGGGTGGAGTCAATGAGCAGTTCTTC.

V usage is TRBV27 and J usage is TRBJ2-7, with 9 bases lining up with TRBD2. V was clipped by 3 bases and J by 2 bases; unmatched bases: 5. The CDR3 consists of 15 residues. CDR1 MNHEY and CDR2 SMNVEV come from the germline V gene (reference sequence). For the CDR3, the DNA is TGTGCCAGCAGTTTTGATAGCGGGAGAACCTACGAGCAGTACTTC. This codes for CASSFDSGRTYEQYF.

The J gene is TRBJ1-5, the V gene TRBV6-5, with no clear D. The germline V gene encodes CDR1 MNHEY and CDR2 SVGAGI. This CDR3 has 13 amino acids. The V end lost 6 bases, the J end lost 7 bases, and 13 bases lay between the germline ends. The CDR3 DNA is TGTGCCAGCAGACCTAACCCGGGACAGCCCCAGCATTTT. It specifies CASRPNPGQPQHF.

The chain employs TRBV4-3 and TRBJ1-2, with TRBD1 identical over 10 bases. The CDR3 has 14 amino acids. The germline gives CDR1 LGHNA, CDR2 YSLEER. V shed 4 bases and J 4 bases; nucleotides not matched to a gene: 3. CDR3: CASSRGTGAYGYTF. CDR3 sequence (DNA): TGCGCCAGCAGCCGAGGGACAGGGGCCTATGGCTACACCTTC.

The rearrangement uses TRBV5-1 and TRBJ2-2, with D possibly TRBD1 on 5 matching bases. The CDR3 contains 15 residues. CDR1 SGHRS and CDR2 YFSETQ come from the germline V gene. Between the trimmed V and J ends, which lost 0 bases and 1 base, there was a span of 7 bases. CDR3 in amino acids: CASSLEGMNTGELFF. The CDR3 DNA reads TGCGCCAGCAGCTTGGAGGGGATGAACACCGGGGAGCTGTTTTTT.

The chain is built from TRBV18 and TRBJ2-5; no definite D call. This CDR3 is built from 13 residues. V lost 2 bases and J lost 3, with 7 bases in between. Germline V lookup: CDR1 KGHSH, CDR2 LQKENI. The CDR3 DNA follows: TGTGCCAGCTCACCATCGGGTAAAGAGACCCAGTACTTC. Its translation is CASSPSGKETQYF. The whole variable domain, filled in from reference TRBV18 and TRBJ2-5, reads NAGVMQNPRHLVRRRGQEARLRCSPMKGHSHVYWYRQLPEEGLKFMVYLQKENIIDESGMPKERFSAEFPKEGPSILRIQQVVRGDSAAYFCASSPSGKETQYFGPGTRLLVL.

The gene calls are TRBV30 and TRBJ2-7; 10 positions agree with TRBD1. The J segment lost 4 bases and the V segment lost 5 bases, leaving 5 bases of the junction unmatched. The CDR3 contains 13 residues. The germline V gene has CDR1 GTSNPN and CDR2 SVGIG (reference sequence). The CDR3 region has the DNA TGTGCCTGGGGCCGACAGGGGGCGTACGAGCAGTACTTC. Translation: CAWGRQGAYEQYF.

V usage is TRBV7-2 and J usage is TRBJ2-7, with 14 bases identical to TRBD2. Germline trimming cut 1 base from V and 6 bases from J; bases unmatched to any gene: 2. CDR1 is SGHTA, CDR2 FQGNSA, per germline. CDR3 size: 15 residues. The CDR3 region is CASSLEGLAGVEQYF. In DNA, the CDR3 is TGTGCCAGCAGCTTAGAGGGACTAGCGGGAGTCGAGCAGTACTTC.

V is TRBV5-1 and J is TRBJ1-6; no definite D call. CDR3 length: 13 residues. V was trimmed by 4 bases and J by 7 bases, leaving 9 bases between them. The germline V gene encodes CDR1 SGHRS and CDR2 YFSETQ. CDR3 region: CASSLGSNSPLHF. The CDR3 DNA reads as TGCGCCAGCAGCCTCGGTTCCAATTCACCCCTCCACTTT.

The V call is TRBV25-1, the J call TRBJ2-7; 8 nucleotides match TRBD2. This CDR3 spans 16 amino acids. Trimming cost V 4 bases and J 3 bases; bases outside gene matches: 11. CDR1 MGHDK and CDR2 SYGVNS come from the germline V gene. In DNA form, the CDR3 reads TGTGCCAGCAGTGTACCCGGGGCCCGGGAGGGCTACGAGCAGTACTTC. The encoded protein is CASSVPGAREGYEQYF.

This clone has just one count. The DNA of the CDR3 is TGTGCCAGTAATCCAACTAGCGGGAGCTCGAATGAGCAGTTCTTC. Its translation is CASNPTSGSSNEQFF. This chain uses TRBV19 with TRBJ2-1; 11 nucleotides line up with TRBD2. CDR3 size: 15 residues. V lost 7 bases, J lost 7 bases, and 9 bases stayed unmatched. The germline CDR1 and CDR2 sequences are LNHDA and SQIVND (reference sequence). Combining the CDR3 with reference TRBV19 and TRBJ2-1 gives the whole variable domain DGGITQSPKYLFRKEGQNVTLSCEQNLNHDAMYWYRQDPGQGLRLIYYSQIVNDFQKGDIAEGYSVSREKKESFPLTVTSAQKNPTAFYLCASNPTSGSSNEQFFGPGTRLTVL.

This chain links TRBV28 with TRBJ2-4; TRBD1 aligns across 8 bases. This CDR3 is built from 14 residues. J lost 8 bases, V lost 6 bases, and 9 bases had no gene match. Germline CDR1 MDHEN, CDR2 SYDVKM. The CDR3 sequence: CASSSGTGTDIQYF. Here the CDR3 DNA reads TGTGCCAGCAGCTCCGGGACAGGCACGGACATTCAGTACTTC.

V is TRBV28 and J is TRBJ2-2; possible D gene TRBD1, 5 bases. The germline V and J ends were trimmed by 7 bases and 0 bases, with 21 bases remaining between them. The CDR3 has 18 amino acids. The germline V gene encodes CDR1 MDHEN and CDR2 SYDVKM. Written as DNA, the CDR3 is TGTGCCAGCACCATCACTGGACAATCCCGAGCGAACACCGGGGAGCTGTTTTTT. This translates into CASTITGQSRANTGELFF. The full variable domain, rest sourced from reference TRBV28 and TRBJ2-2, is DVKVTQSSRYLVKRTGEKVFLECVQDMDHENMFWYRQDPGLGLRLIYFSYDVKMKEKGDIPEGYSVSREKKERFSLILESASTNQTSMYLCASTITGQSRANTGELFFGEGSRLTVL.